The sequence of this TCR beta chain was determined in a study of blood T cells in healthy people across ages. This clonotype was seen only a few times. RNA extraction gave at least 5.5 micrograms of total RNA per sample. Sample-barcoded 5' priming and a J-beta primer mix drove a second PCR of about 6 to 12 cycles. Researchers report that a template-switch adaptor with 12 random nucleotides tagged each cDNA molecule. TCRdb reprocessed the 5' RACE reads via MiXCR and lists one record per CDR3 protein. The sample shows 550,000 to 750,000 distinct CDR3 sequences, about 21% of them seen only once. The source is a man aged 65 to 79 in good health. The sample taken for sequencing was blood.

The DNA of the CDR3 is TGCGCCAGCAGCCACAGGAGCCAAGAGACCCAGTACTTC. This gives the protein CASSHRSQETQYF. The chain recombines TRBV5-1 with TRBJ2-5, with a possible D match to TRBD1 (5 bases). This CDR3 contains 13 residues. Germline V gene sequence: CDR1 SGHRS, CDR2 YFSETQ. The V gene lost 4 bases and the J gene lost 1 base, with 8 bases spanning the gap.